What follows describes a single T cell receptor (beta chain). The germline CDR1 and CDR2 sequences are LGHDT and YNNKEL (reference sequence). The CDR3 has 16 amino acids. Trimming took 0 bases from V and 7 from J; bases not matched to a gene: 7. Under the authors' procedure: By means of reference gene primer amplification, nucleated cell counts were estimated. The method was immunoSEQ multiplex PCR; TCRdb's version includes in-frame clones alone and lacks a portion of them. V and J calls plus clone size are reproduced from that table; the DNA served to infer D and trimming. The sample comprises 170,000 or so clones, about 88% of which are singletons, and less than 3.5% rests with the top ten. The entry originates in a study of blood T cell repertoires in COVID-19. Study-level information: COVID-19 samples from acute and convalescent phases originated in the United States, Italy and Spain. The cDNA or gDNA used as material had been derived from T cells, B-cell-depleted T cells, or PBMCs.

The chain combines TRBV3-1 (or the pseudogene TRBV3-2) with TRBJ1-5, with 9 bases identical to TRBD1. The clonotype originates from a man aged 40-49 years with active or convalescent COVID-19. Sequenced material: peripheral blood. CDR3 residues: CASSQDHRGRGQPQHF. The CDR3 DNA reads TGTGCCAGCAGCCAAGATCACAGGGGGCGAGGACAGCCCCAGCATTTT.